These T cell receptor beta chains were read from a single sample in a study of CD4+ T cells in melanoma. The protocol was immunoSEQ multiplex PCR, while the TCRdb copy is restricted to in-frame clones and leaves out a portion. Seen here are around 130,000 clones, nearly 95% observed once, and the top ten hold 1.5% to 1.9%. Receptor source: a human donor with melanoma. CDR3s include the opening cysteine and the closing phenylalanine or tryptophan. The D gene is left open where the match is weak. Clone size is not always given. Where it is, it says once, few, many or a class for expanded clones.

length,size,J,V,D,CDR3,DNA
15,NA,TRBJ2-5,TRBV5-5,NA,CASSLGPGPQETQYF,TGTGCCAGCAGCTTGGGTCCGGGCCCCCAAGAGACCCAGTACTTC
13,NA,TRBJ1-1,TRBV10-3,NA,CAISAGLGTEAFF,TGTGCCATCAGTGCCGGTCTTGGGACTGAAGCTTTCTTT
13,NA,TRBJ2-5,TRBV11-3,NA,CASSPTPSGTQYF,TGTGCCAGCAGCCCGACTCCGTCGGGGACCCAGTACTTC
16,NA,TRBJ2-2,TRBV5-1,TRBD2,CASSSLTSGNTGELFF,TGCGCCAGCAGCTCACTGACTAGCGGCAACACCGGGGAGCTGTTTTTT
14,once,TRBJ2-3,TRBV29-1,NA,CSVESDRHTDTQYF,TGCAGCGTTGAATCGGACCGTCACACAGATACGCAGTATTTT
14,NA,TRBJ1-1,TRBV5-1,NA,CASSLGTASTEAFF,TGCGCCAGCAGTTTAGGGACGGCGAGCACTGAAGCTTTCTTT
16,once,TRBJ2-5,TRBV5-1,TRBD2,CASSYHSGGDQETQYF,TGCGCCAGCAGCTACCATAGCGGGGGGGACCAAGAGACCCAGTACTTC
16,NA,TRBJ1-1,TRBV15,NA,CATSSTLGRTNTEAFF,TGTGCCACCAGCAGCACCCTGGGACGTACTAACACTGAAGCTTTCTTT
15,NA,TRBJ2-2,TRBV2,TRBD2,CASKRDYLNTGELFF,TGTGCCAGCAAGAGGGACTACCTAAACACCGGGGAGCTGTTTTTT
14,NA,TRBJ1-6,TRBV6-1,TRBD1,CASSPDRAQSPLHF,TGTGCCAGCAGTCCGGACAGGGCACAGTCACCCCTCCACTTT
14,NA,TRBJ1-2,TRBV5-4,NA,CASRRSTGPYGYTF,TGTGCCAGCAGACGTTCGACAGGCCCCTATGGCTACACCTTC
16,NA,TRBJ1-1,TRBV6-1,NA,CASSEAGQVGYTEAFF,TGTGCCAGCAGTGAAGCGGGTCAGGTGGGGTACACTGAAGCTTTCTTT
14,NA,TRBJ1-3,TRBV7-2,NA,CASSLGLGGNTIYF,TGTGCCAGCAGCTTAGGGCTCGGCGGAAACACCATATATTTT
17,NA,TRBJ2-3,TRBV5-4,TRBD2,CASSVGASGGRTDTQYF,TGTGCCAGCAGCGTTGGGGCTAGCGGGGGGCGGACAGATACGCAGTATTTT
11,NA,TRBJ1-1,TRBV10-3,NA,CAISEVTEAFF,TGTGCCATCAGTGAAGTTACTGAAGCTTTCTTT
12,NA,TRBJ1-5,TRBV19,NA,CASKRGNQPQHF,TGTGCCAGTAAACGGGGGAATCAGCCCCAGCATTTT
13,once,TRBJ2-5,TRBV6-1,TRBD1,CASSPQGAETQYF,TGTGCCAGCAGCCCACAGGGGGCCGAGACCCAGTACTTC
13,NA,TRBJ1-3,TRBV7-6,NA,CASSQPSGNTIYF,TGTGCCAGCAGCCAACCCTCTGGAAACACCATATATTTT
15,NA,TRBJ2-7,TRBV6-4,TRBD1,CASRNRTGRNHEQYF,TGTGCCAGCAGGAATCGGACAGGGAGGAACCACGAGCAGTACTTC
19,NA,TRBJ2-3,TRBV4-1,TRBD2,CASSQDGGSGHPSTDTQYF,TGCGCCAGCAGCCAAGATGGGGGTAGCGGGCACCCCAGCACAGATACGCAGTATTTT
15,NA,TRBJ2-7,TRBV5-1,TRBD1,CASSLAPGGGYEQYF,TGCGCCAGCAGCTTGGCACCAGGGGGTGGATACGAGCAGTACTTC
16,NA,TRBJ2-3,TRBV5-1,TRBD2,CASSQGLAAGTDTQYF,TGCGCCAGCAGCCAAGGACTAGCGGCTGGCACAGATACGCAGTATTTT
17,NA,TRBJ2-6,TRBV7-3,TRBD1,CASSPKGASSGANVLTF,TGTGCCAGCAGCCCGAAGGGGGCTAGCTCTGGGGCCAACGTCCTGACTTTC
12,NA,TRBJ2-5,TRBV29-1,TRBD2,CSVGLAEETQYF,TGCAGCGTGGGACTAGCGGAAGAGACCCAGTACTTC
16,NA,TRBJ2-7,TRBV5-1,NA,CASSFPGTKRYYEQYF,TGCGCCAGCAGCTTCCCCGGGACCAAGAGATACTACGAGCAGTACTTC
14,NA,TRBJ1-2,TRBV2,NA,CASRRGRGVDGYTF,TGTGCCAGCAGACGGGGCAGGGGAGTCGATGGCTACACCTTC
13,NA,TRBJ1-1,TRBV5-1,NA,CASSVGLGTEAFF,TGCGCCAGCAGCGTCGGGTTGGGCACTGAAGCTTTCTTT
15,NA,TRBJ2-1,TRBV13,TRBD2,CASSFLTSGYNEQFF,TGTGCCAGCAGCTTTTTGACTAGCGGGTACAATGAGCAGTTCTTC
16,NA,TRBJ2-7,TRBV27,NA,CASSALGGGAVYEQYF,TGTGCCAGCAGTGCCCTTGGTGGGGGGGCCGTCTACGAGCAGTACTTC